The sequence of this T cell receptor beta chain was determined in a study of cytomegalovirus exposure and HLA in healthy donors (TCRdb year 2017). In the study overall: According to a later analysis, one platform produced both the roughly 120 validation repertoires and the approximately 600 repertoires of the first cohort. The study aimed to test whether signatures of past pathogen exposure could be identified by cataloging public T cell receptors. Along with the roughly 670-subject first cohort, a separate validation cohort of over a hundred different subjects was used. To predict cytomegalovirus infection status, the study combined high-throughput TCR immunosequencing, statistical association of individual TCRs with disease status, and machine learning.

From a lookup of the germline V gene, CDR1 and CDR2 are SQVTM and ANQGSEA. The trim is 0 bases for V and 2 bases for J, with a gap of 11 bases between the germline ends. The CDR3 holds 15 amino acids from the cysteine to the phenylalanine. The retained sequence is limited to the CDR3, 45 bases, with the frame set at the first base. Library creation used the immunoSEQ multiplex PCR assay. In the authors' own workflow: A statistical classification framework was built for diagnosing cytomegalovirus status from the catalog of TCR beta chain sequences. Entries here come from immuneACCESS through TCRdb and include only in-frame sequences with V and J called. Some clones fail to appear in such tables; in the studies checked, an unresolved V gene covers under half of the shortfall, and the cause of the remainder is unknown. V and J calls and clone size are as listed in that table; D and trimming were resolved from the DNA. A total of 160,000 or so clones appear in this sample, approximately 86% of them only once. The top ten constitute roughly 2.7% of the sample.

Comments on this clone: Its antigen is still unknown. Per-base quality was not reported, and no clone a single base away is much larger than it.

Donors formed part of the validation cohort, which comprised some 120 subjects and was distinct from the first cohort of fewer than 750 subjects. Beyond this particular receptor, the publication reports: The authors suggested that the approach could potentially be extended to other disease states and immunological phenotypes. Of the cluster scores, roughly 95% were above 0 in a later analysis, which found that TCRs clustered in the first cohort also tended to co-occur in the 120 validation repertoires. Three of the identified cytomegalovirus-associated TCR beta chains were confirmed in vitro to be specific for cytomegalovirus antigens. A later analysis had no HLA typing for the validation cohort, so co-occurrence there was scored across all 110 or so repertoires. Most TCR sequences were seen in very few donors, while some public TCRs were found in many individuals. The study gave a list of more than 150 TCR beta chains associated with cytomegalovirus. In both the original and validation cohorts, the classifier was reported to diagnose cytomegalovirus status with high specificity and sensitivity.

The V and J genes are TRBV29-1 and TRBJ1-5; no D gene call is confident. The sample comprised PBMCs. This sequence was found in a man aged 18-30 years in good health and CMV-seropositive. The CDR3 protein sequence reads: CSVEDRGPGNQPQHF. The DNA reads as follows: TGCAGCGTTGAAGATCGCGGCCCGGGCAATCAGCCCCAGCATTTT.